The source of this T cell receptor beta chain is a study of response to subunit inactivated influenza vaccine. CDR3 length: 14 amino acids. The germline V and J ends were trimmed by 6 bases and 3 bases, with 11 bases remaining between them. A single record per CDR3 protein comes from TCRdb applying MiXCR to the RT-PCR reads. The sample shows just under 550,000 distinct CDR3 sequences, roughly 25% of them seen only once. This sample was shared with a second study, whose subject was T cells expressing NK-cell markers. From that paper: UMI-tagged 5'RACE template switching yielded the TCR beta cDNA. It was from sorted CD3+CD56+NKG2C+, CD3+CD56+NKG2C- and CD3+CD56-NKG2C+ T cells that TCR beta repertoires came. Seven of the eight sequenced donors were classified as HCMV-seropositive, and one was classified as seronegative.

The V gene is TRBV12-3 or TRBV12-4, the J gene TRBJ2-2, with a possible D match to TRBD2 (5 bases). The sequence was obtained from a man aged 45 to 65 who received an inactivated influenza vaccine. The sequences come from CD4+ T cells sorted from PBMCs, collected approximately 13 days after vaccination. As DNA, the CDR3 is TGTGCCAGCAGACCCGAGGGATACACCGGGGAGCTGTTTTTT. Residues: CASRPEGYTGELFF.